This T cell receptor (beta chain) is drawn from a study of cytomegalovirus exposure and HLA in healthy donors. Overall study: Caucasian-associated ancestry cluster membership applied to approximately 80% of approximately 400 genotyped donors. Study-level points and caveats: Among immune exposure information, only CMV serostatus was available. In a later analysis, 15,000 to 20,000 TCR beta sequences were associated with HLA alleles at 0.05 false discovery rate. The study dropped some indistinguishable V segments, TRBV6-2 and TRBV6-3 among them.

The CDR3 extends over 16 amino acids. Germline CDR1 reads SGDLS; CDR2 reads YYNGEE. Trimming at V came to 4 bases and at J to 7 bases, leaving 14 bases not matched to a gene. The primer mix had 60 Vbeta and 13 Jbeta primers. TCRdb's table, derived via immunoSEQ multiplex PCR, lists solely in-frame clones and lacks some. In the table there are 100,000 to 150,000 clones, 76% of which are singletons. As regards this clone: The target antigen is unknown.

This TCR derives from a man aged 50 to 59 in good health and CMV-seronegative. The chain recombines TRBV9 with TRBJ1-2; the match to TRBD1 covers 9 bases. Input material: PBMCs. As DNA, the CDR3 is TGTGCCAGCAGCCTCGGGTCGGGGACAGGGAATACTGGCTACACCTTC. This gives the protein CASSLGSGTGNTGYTF.